This TCR beta chain was observed in a study of blood T cells in healthy people across ages. Overall study findings and caveats: In older individuals, TCR beta diversity per million T cells was lower, falling roughly linearly with age.

Isolated PBMCs totaled at least 6 million in each sample. Per individual sample, total RNA of at least 6 micrograms was extracted. Combining a sample-barcoded 5' primer with a J-beta primer mix, a second PCR ran for 7 to 11 cycles. MiXCR, run by TCRdb on the 5' RACE reads, gives a single entry per CDR3 protein. Among roughly 1,300,000 distinct CDR3 sequences listed, around 55% were seen once. The germline gives CDR1 MNHNS, CDR2 SASEGT. Between the trimmed V and J ends, which lost 6 bases and 14 bases, there was a span of 20 bases. The length of the CDR3 is 13 residues. A few counts support this clonotype. Its target is not known.

This chain connects TRBV6-1 to TRBJ2-4; weak D call: TRBD2 (6 bases). The receptor was isolated from a man in his late teens or twenties in good health. Material for sequencing was blood. In nucleotides, the CDR3 is TGTGCCAGCAGAAGTCCCGGGACTGGGTCGAAGTACTTC. Protein: CASRSPGTGSKYF.